The clone carrying this T cell receptor beta chain was found a few times. This specimen comes from a study of blood T cells in healthy people across ages. Primed by a sample-barcoded 5' primer and a J-beta primer mix, a second PCR proceeded for roughly 7 to 12 cycles. TCRdb re-called the 5' RACE reads through MiXCR, storing one row per CDR3 protein. The data show more than 900,000 distinct CDR3 sequences, 25% to 30% seen once. CDR1 and CDR2 (germline): DFQATT, SNEGSKA (reference sequence). CDR3 length: 16 amino acids. Unmatched junction bases numbered 16, after V lost 5 bases and J lost 6 bases. The sample also formed part of further work on T cells of mothers and their children.

The sequence was obtained from a middle-aged woman in good health. The sample comprised blood. The chain links TRBV20-1 to TRBJ2-1, with TRBD1 identical over 7 bases. In nucleotides, the CDR3 is TGCAGTGCTGGAAGGGGGCAAAAACCCCTTGGCAATGAGCAGTTCTTC. Protein product: CSAGRGQKPLGNEQFF.